Listed below are T cell receptor beta chains from one sample, sequenced in a study of blood T cell repertoires in COVID-19. TCRdb's copy holds only in-frame clones and misses some; the assay was immunoSEQ multiplex PCR. The data show approximately 240,000 clones, with just over 90% seen just once and approximately 2% held by the top ten. Sequencing used PBMCs or T cells enriched from blood (not recorded which). Receptor source: a woman aged 18-29 years who had recovered from COVID-19. CDR3s include the opening cysteine and the closing phenylalanine or tryptophan. D genes are given only for firm matches. The size field is filled for only some rows; it gives once, few, many or a size class.

clone_size: -
j_call: TRBJ1-5
d_call: -
v_call: TRBV6-5
cdr3_nt: TGTGCCAGCAGTTACTCGAGGCACCAGCCCCAGCATTTT
cdr3_aa: CASSYSRHQPQHF

clone_size: -
j_call: TRBJ1-1
d_call: TRBD1
v_call: TRBV28
cdr3_nt: TGTGCCAGCAGTCTGCCGGACAGGGGGCCCACTGAAGCTTTCTTT
cdr3_aa: CASSLPDRGPTEAFF

clone_size: -
j_call: TRBJ2-3
d_call: TRBD1
v_call: TRBV5-6
cdr3_nt: TGTGCCAGCAGCAGGGAACAGGGGGCCCGTTCAGTAGATACGCAGTATTTT
cdr3_aa: CASSREQGARSVDTQYF

clone_size: once
j_call: TRBJ1-4
d_call: TRBD1
v_call: TRBV2
cdr3_nt: TGTGCCAGCAGAGACAGGGATGCGGCTAATGAAAAACTGTTTTTT
cdr3_aa: CASRDRDAANEKLFF

clone_size: -
j_call: TRBJ2-1
d_call: TRBD1
v_call: TRBV24-1
cdr3_nt: TGTGCCACCAGTGATCCCGGGACAGGGCCCAGGAATGAGCAGTTCTTC
cdr3_aa: CATSDPGTGPRNEQFF

clone_size: -
j_call: TRBJ1-1
d_call: -
v_call: TRBV3-1/TRBV3-2
cdr3_nt: TGTGCCAGCAGCCATCGACAGGCTAACACTGAAGCTTTCTTT
cdr3_aa: CASSHRQANTEAFF

clone_size: -
j_call: TRBJ1-4
d_call: TRBD1
v_call: TRBV5-5
cdr3_nt: TGTGCCAGCAGCCCAGGGACAGGGGATAATGAAAAACTGTTTTTT
cdr3_aa: CASSPGTGDNEKLFF

clone_size: -
j_call: TRBJ1-1
d_call: -
v_call: TRBV2
cdr3_nt: TGTGCCAGCAGGGCGAACACTGAAGCTTTCTTT
cdr3_aa: CASRANTEAFF

clone_size: -
j_call: TRBJ1-3
d_call: TRBD1
v_call: TRBV18
cdr3_nt: TGTGCCAGCTCACCGGGACAGATCTACTCTGGAAACACCATATATTTT
cdr3_aa: CASSPGQIYSGNTIYF

clone_size: -
j_call: TRBJ2-1
d_call: TRBD1
v_call: TRBV10-3
cdr3_nt: TGTGCCATCAGTGGGGGACAGGGGGCATACAATGAGCAGTTCTTC
cdr3_aa: CAISGGQGAYNEQFF

clone_size: -
j_call: TRBJ1-2
d_call: TRBD1
v_call: TRBV7-9
cdr3_nt: TGTGCCAGCAGCCCGGACGGACAGGGCATTGCTGGCTACACCTTC
cdr3_aa: CASSPDGQGIAGYTF

clone_size: -
j_call: TRBJ2-1
d_call: -
v_call: TRBV7-2
cdr3_nt: TGTGCCAGCAGCTTAGATGGCAGGACCTACAATGAGCAGTTCTTC
cdr3_aa: CASSLDGRTYNEQFF

clone_size: -
j_call: TRBJ2-3
d_call: TRBD2
v_call: TRBV7-6
cdr3_nt: TGTGCCAGCAGCTCTAGCGGGGGGGGGACAGATACGCAGTATTTT
cdr3_aa: CASSSSGGGTDTQYF